This paragraph covers one T cell receptor beta chain sequence. The data are from a study of blood T cell repertoires in COVID-19. Study-wide context: The analysed material was cDNA or gDNA that came from T cells, B-cell-depleted T cells, or PBMCs.

As processed by the authors: Reference gene primer amplification in the assay estimated nucleated cell counts. Generated by immunoSEQ multiplex PCR, the TCRdb table keeps only in-frame clones and is missing some. That table gives V, J and clone size, and the DNA gave D and trimming. The table shows about 60,000 clones, with roughly 80% occurring only once. CDR1 is LNHDA, CDR2 SQIVND, per germline (reference sequence). The CDR3 covers 15 residues. V trimming: 5 bases; J trimming: 8 bases; junction bases outside the gene matches: 10. Seattle patients were enrolled during active infection and followed longitudinally.

Material: peripheral blood. The rearrangement uses TRBV19 and TRBJ2-1; 9 bases are shared with TRBD2. This receptor was taken from a man aged 55-75 years with COVID-19, enrolled during active disease. Here the CDR3 reads CASSLGGRASDEQFF. For the CDR3, the DNA is TGTGCCAGTAGTTTAGGCGGGAGGGCCTCTGATGAGCAGTTCTTC.